What follows are 24 T cell receptor beta chains derived from one specimen sequenced in a study of regulatory T cells in long-lasting Graves disease. Time point meaning: persistent/refractory GD, antithyroid drugs over 5 years with positive TRAb. The TCR library was made from RNA that had been extracted from PBMCs in TRIzol. iRepertoire HTBI primers and Arm-PCR of CDR3 regions built TCR beta libraries. TCRdb analysed the multiplex PCR reads with MiXCR anew, one entry per CDR3 protein. The sample has fewer than 400,000 distinct CDR3 sequences, around 19% seen once. The sample consisted of peripheral blood mononuclear cells (PBMCs), taken when the disease was refractory, from a patient treated with antithyroid drugs. The receptor source for this set is a female donor with Graves disease.

The CDR3 DNA reads as TGTGCCAGCAGCTCCAGGGGTATTAAGGGTGAAAAACTGTTTTTT. Protein product: CASSSRGIKGEKLFF. The genes are TRBV7-9 and TRBJ1-4, with D tentatively TRBD1 (6 bases). The germline V gene has CDR1 SEHNR and CDR2 FQNEAQ (reference sequence). This CDR3 is 15 amino acids long. V was clipped by 4 bases and J by 7 bases, with 16 bases between them.

This clonotype showed up many times. The chain couples TRBV6-2 or TRBV6-3 to TRBJ2-7; TRBD1 agrees at 9 bases. The CDR3 runs to 15 residues. V trimming: 1 base; J trimming: 4 bases; junction bases outside the gene matches: 5. Germline loops: CDR1 MNHEY, CDR2 SVGEGT. The CDR3 DNA sequence: TGTGCCAGCAGTTACTTGCCCGGGACAGGGTACGAGCAGTACTTC. As protein: CASSYLPGTGYEQYF.

This chain's CDR3 is CSVEDQRRAGELFF. The CDR3 nucleotides read TGCAGCGTTGAAGATCAAAGGAGGGCCGGGGAGCTGTTTTTT. The V gene is TRBV29-1, the J gene TRBJ2-2, with D possibly matching TRBD2 (6 bases). The CDR3 length is 14 residues. Germline V gene sequence: CDR1 SQVTM, CDR2 ANQGSEA. The V end was cut by 0 bases, the J end by 6 bases, with 11 bases between.

This clonotype was counted a few times. The rearrangement uses TRBV5-1 and TRBJ1-1; no definite D call. Germline CDR1 reads SGHRS; CDR2 reads YFSETQ. V lost 0 bases and J lost 1, with 10 bases in between. CDR3 length: 15 residues. The CDR3 DNA reads TGCGCCAGCAGCTTGGCCTTGGGCGGGAACACTGAAGCTTTCTTT. It is translated as CASSLALGGNTEAFF.

Only a few counts were recorded for this clonotype. The chain carries TRBV7-3 and TRBJ2-7; the D is unclear. There are 13 residues in the CDR3. The ends were cut back, 1 base at V and 5 bases at J, with 9 bases in the middle. CDR1 SGHTA and CDR2 FQGTGA come from the germline V gene. DNA of the CDR3: TGTGCCAGCAGCTTAATTCCCCAGAACGAGCAGTACTTC. This gives the protein CASSLIPQNEQYF.

Ten or more counts support this clonotype. V usage is TRBV15 and J usage is TRBJ1-1; unclear D gene. CDR3 length equals 16 residues. V lost 0 bases to trimming and J lost 4 bases, with 15 bases between them. Germline V gene lookup returns CDR1 LNHNV and CDR2 YYDKDF (reference sequence). CDR3 sequence: CATSREFGGRGTEAFF. CDR3 DNA: TGTGCCACCAGCAGAGAGTTTGGAGGGCGGGGCACTGAAGCTTTCTTT.

The gene calls are TRBV19 and TRBJ1-5; 7 bases are a match to TRBD1. Germline V gene sequence: CDR1 LNHDA, CDR2 SQIVND (reference sequence). With 4 bases clipped from V and 2 bases from J, the junction kept 8 bases outside the gene matches. The CDR3 covers 16 residues. CDR3 coding DNA: TGTGCCAGTAGTACACAGGGGCGGGGGGGCAATCAGCCCCAGCATTTT. It is translated as CASSTQGRGGNQPQHF.

This clonotype came up a few times. This chain links TRBV7-2 with TRBJ1-1; TRBD1 is a possible D gene (5 bases). Germline V lookup: CDR1 SGHTA, CDR2 FQGNSA. The V gene lost 3 bases and the J gene lost 0 bases, with 11 bases spanning the gap. The CDR3 runs to 15 residues. The CDR3 nucleotides are TGTGCCAGCAGCTTTGCCGGGACGATGAACACTGAAGCTTTCTTT. Protein product: CASSFAGTMNTEAFF.

At least ten counts were recorded for this clonotype. The chain joins TRBV6-5 to TRBJ1-1, with TRBD1 as a possible D gene (6 bases). Trimming took off 0 bases at V and 1 base at J, with 12 bases between the two ends. Germline lookup yields CDR1 MNHEY and CDR2 SVGAGI. The CDR3 extends over 16 amino acids. The CDR3 is CASSYSYRAANTEAFF. The CDR3 DNA follows: TGTGCCAGCAGTTACTCCTACAGGGCTGCGAACACTGAAGCTTTCTTT.

At least ten counts were recorded for this clonotype. The chain recombines TRBV6-1 with TRBJ1-5; TRBD1 is a possible D gene (5 bases). The germline CDR1 and CDR2 sequences are MNHNS and SASEGT. The V and J ends lost 6 bases and 1 base respectively, with 13 bases between them. The length of the CDR3 is 15 residues. This chain's CDR3 is CASRSGLWSNQPQHF. DNA for the CDR3: TGTGCCAGCAGGTCGGGGCTCTGGAGCAATCAGCCCCAGCATTTT.

The chain recombines TRBV6-1 with TRBJ2-3; either TRBD1 or TRBD2 may fit D (5 bases each). Looked up from germline, CDR1 is MNHNS and CDR2 is SASEGT. Trimming left V 10 bases short and J 1 base short, with 21 bases between. The CDR3 length is 16 residues. CDR3 in amino acids: CATNTFFGAGTDTQYF. For the CDR3, the DNA is TGTGCCACCAACACCTTCTTCGGGGCAGGCACAGATACGCAGTATTTT.

This clonotype has a count of ten or more. V and J are TRBV20-1 and TRBJ2-7; 8 bases line up with TRBD2. This CDR3 spans 14 amino acids. J lost 2 bases, V lost 1 base, and 4 bases had no gene match. Germline V gene sequence: CDR1 DFQATT, CDR2 SNEGSKA (reference sequence). CDR3 DNA sequence: TGCAGTGCTAGAGTGGGTAGCGGGGCCTACGAGCAGTACTTC. Amino acids: CSARVGSGAYEQYF.

This chain links TRBV30 with TRBJ2-7, with 7 nucleotides matching TRBD1. The germline gives CDR1 GTSNPN, CDR2 SVGIG (reference sequence). The CDR3 totals 14 residues. The V gene end was trimmed by 2 bases and the J gene end by 5 bases; junction bases not matched to a gene: 9. CDR3 protein: CAWSTSGGWDEQYF. The DNA of the CDR3 is TGTGCCTGGAGTACCTCAGGGGGATGGGACGAGCAGTACTTC.

This clonotype was seen a few times. The CDR3, as DNA: TGTGCCAGCAGCCCCGGAATGGCCTACAGGGGAGAGACCCAGTACTTC. As protein: CASSPGMAYRGETQYF. V and J are TRBV7-9 and TRBJ2-5, with TRBD1 matching over 7 bases. Germline V gives CDR1 SEHNR, CDR2 FQNEAQ (reference sequence). This CDR3 is 16 amino acids long. Unmatched junction bases numbered 13, after V lost 5 bases and J lost 4 bases.

With regard to this clonotype: This may arise from a read error, as a much more abundant clone is one base away. The chain links TRBV12-3 or TRBV12-4 to TRBJ1-2, with TRBD1 identical over 11 bases. V lost 3 bases to trimming and J lost 4 bases; unmatched junction nucleotides: 10. This CDR3 is built from 17 residues. Written as DNA, the CDR3 is TGTGCCAGCAGTTTTAGGACAGGGGGCAAGTTGGGCTATGGCTACACCTTC. Amino acids: CASSFRTGGKLGYGYTF.

This clonotype occurred a few times. Germline and junction disagree at one end, which may indicate a read error. V is TRBV6-1 and J is TRBJ2-7; D might be TRBD1 (7 bases). Germline loops: CDR1 MNHNS, CDR2 SASEGT. The CDR3 loop spans 13 amino acids. The CDR3 region has the DNA TGTGCCAGCAGTGATCAGGGGGGTTACGGGCAGTACTTC. This codes for CASSDQGGYGQYF.

The sample holds a few counts of this clonotype. V gene TRBV6-1 combines with J gene TRBJ1-2, with D possibly being TRBD1 (6 bases). The CDR3 runs to 13 residues. V was pared by 8 bases and J by 4 bases, with 14 bases between. CDR1 and CDR2 (germline): MNHNS, SASEGT. The CDR3 nucleotides are TGTGCCAGCTCTGGCGGGGGGCGCTATGGCTACACCTTC. This encodes CASSGGGRYGYTF.

The sample holds many counts of this clonotype. The CDR3 DNA reads as TGTGCCAGCAGCCCAGGACAGATAACTTTGGGCGAGCAGTACTTC. It encodes CASSPGQITLGEQYF. The V call is TRBV11-2, the J call TRBJ2-7, with D possibly matching TRBD1 (6 bases). Germline CDR1 reads SGHAT; CDR2 reads FQNNGV. The CDR3 is 15 residues long. The V and J ends lost 5 bases and 6 bases respectively, with 20 bases between them.

This clonotype was counted at least ten times. This chain joins TRBV6-5 and TRBJ1-5, with D unresolved. The CDR3 has 15 residues. The V end lost 0 bases, the J end lost 0 bases, and 6 bases lay between the germline ends. Germline CDR1 reads MNHEY; CDR2 reads SVGAGI. CDR3 amino acids: CASSYSTYSNQPQHF. The DNA for the CDR3 is TGTGCCAGCAGTTACTCGACATATAGCAATCAGCCCCAGCATTTT.

Ten or more counts support this clonotype. V is TRBV10-3 and J is TRBJ1-2; D is possibly TRBD1 (5 bases). The CDR3 spans 13 residues. Trimming stripped 7 bases from V and 3 bases from J, with 12 bases between. The V gene's germline CDR1 is ENHRY and CDR2 SYGVKD. CDR3 sequence: CAITVGADYGYTF. CDR3 nucleotides: TGTGCCATCACTGTAGGGGCAGACTATGGCTACACCTTC.

This clonotype was seen a handful of times. The chain couples TRBV5-1 to TRBJ2-7; D gene ambiguous. Trimming took 2 bases from V and 2 from J, leaving 26 bases between them. Germline CDR1 and CDR2: SGHRS and YFSETQ. CDR3 length: 19 amino acids. The CDR3 loop reads CASSFMTRAWAVEPYEQYF. CDR3 DNA: TGCGCCAGCAGCTTTATGACTCGAGCGTGGGCTGTCGAACCCTACGAGCAGTACTTC.

The chain uses TRBV6-2 or TRBV6-3 and TRBJ2-7; D may be TRBD2 (5 bases). The CDR3 sequence is 14 residues long. Germline values: CDR1 MNHEY, CDR2 SVGEGT. V was clipped by 11 bases and J by 0 bases, with 17 bases between them. CDR3 amino acids: CAGSRDFSSYEQYF. The DNA for the CDR3 is TGTGCCGGGAGCCGGGATTTCAGCTCCTACGAGCAGTACTTC.

The chain links TRBV5-1 to TRBJ1-6, with D perhaps TRBD1 (6 bases). Germline V gene data show CDR1 as SGHRS and CDR2 as YFSETQ. This CDR3 comprises 17 residues. The germline V and J ends were trimmed by 0 bases and 6 bases, with 16 bases remaining between them. The CDR3 coding sequence is TGCGCCAGCAGCTTGGAACGGGTCGCAGGGGTTAATTCACCCCTCCACTTT. This codes for CASSLERVAGVNSPLHF. Drawing the rest from reference TRBV5-1 and TRBJ1-6, the complete variable domain is KAGVTQTPRYLIKTRGQQVTLSCSPISGHRSVSWYQQTPGQGLQFLFEYFSETQRNKGNFPGRFSGRQFSNSRSEMNVSTLELGDSALYLCASSLERVAGVNSPLHFGNGTRLTVT.

This clonotype was detected many times. This chain joins TRBV29-1 and TRBJ2-5, with D tentatively TRBD2 (5 bases). The CDR3 extends over 13 amino acids. The V and J ends lost 4 bases and 4 bases respectively, with 13 bases between them. Looked up from germline, CDR1 is SQVTM and CDR2 is ANQGSEA. CDR3 amino acids: CSVGFGMRETQYF. In DNA form, the CDR3 reads TGCAGCGTTGGATTCGGGATGCGAGAGACCCAGTACTTC.